The TCR beta chain under discussion was sequenced for a study of cytomegalovirus exposure and HLA in healthy donors. Per the germline V gene, CDR1 is SEHNR and CDR2 is FQNEAQ (reference sequence). Trimming pared 4 bases from V and 5 bases from J, leaving 14 bases between. This CDR3 spans 14 amino acids. Use of 60 Vbeta and 13 Jbeta primers characterized the PCR. Generated by immunoSEQ multiplex PCR, the TCRdb table keeps only in-frame clones and is missing some. The data show some 150,000 clones, just under 80% seen once. This clone was recorded a few times. Antigen: not known. Broader study findings: Sequencing likely generated an artifact that appeared as a cluster of highly shared sequence variants.

The sequence came from a male donor in good health and CMV-seronegative. V usage is TRBV7-9 and J usage is TRBJ1-1, with a tentative D call TRBD1 (6 bases). Input material: PBMCs. This CDR3 reads CASSSQGSATEAFF. In DNA, the CDR3 is TGTGCCAGCAGCTCCCAGGGGTCGGCTACTGAAGCTTTCTTT.